The next 30 T cell receptor beta chains were all read from a single sample in a study of Ad26.COV2.S vaccination and SARS-CoV-2 variants. Profiling relied on immunoSEQ multiplex PCR, and the TCRdb table lists in-frame clones only, not all of them. Counted here are some 400,000 clones, 75% to 90% occurring once; the ten biggest clones make up 1.5% to 2%. The treatment was: approximately 18 received Ad26.COV2.S at low or high dose, single or two shots; 5 received placebo; per-sample allocation not given. At day 63 after the first vaccine or placebo injection, samples were drawn. The sample consisted of peripheral blood, taken in a trial of Ad26.COV2.S vaccine versus placebo. These receptors were obtained from a person between 18 and 60 years old who received the Ad26.COV2.S COVID-19 vaccine or a placebo.

The CDR3 here is CASSESGSSYNEQFF. CDR3 in DNA: TGTGCCAGCAGCGAGAGCGGGTCTTCCTACAATGAGCAGTTCTTC. The chain employs TRBV9 and TRBJ2-1; possibly TRBD2 for D (6 bases). Germline CDR1 reads SGDLS; CDR2 reads YYNGEE. V shed 3 bases and J shed 1 base, with 11 bases lying between them. The CDR3 runs 15 residues.

The V call is TRBV28, the J call TRBJ1-2, with D possibly matching TRBD1 (6 bases). Germline CDR1 is MDHEN and CDR2 is SYDVKM. The CDR3 has 15 amino acids. V gave up 5 bases and J gave up 5 bases, with 18 bases separating them. Here the CDR3 DNA reads TGTGCCAGCAGTCCCGGCAGCCAGGGGCATTATGGCTACACCTTC. The encoded protein is CASSPGSQGHYGYTF.

The chain uses TRBV3-1 (or the pseudogene TRBV3-2) and TRBJ1-1; 7 positions match TRBD1. V lost 4 bases and J lost 6; bases outside the gene matches: 5. This CDR3 is 13 amino acids long. Germline loops: CDR1 LGHDT, CDR2 YNNKEL (reference sequence). The CDR3 reads CASSPRTGSEAFF. As DNA, the CDR3 is TGTGCCAGCAGCCCCAGGACAGGATCTGAAGCTTTCTTT.

J is TRBJ2-1 and V is TRBV28; 10 positions match TRBD1. V was clipped by 7 bases and J by 7 bases; unmatched bases: 7. This CDR3 has 14 residues. Germline values: CDR1 MDHEN, CDR2 SYDVKM. The CDR3 sequence: CASKTGGSRNEQFF. The CDR3 region has the DNA TGTGCCAGCAAGACAGGGGGCTCAAGGAATGAGCAGTTCTTC.

The V call is TRBV28, the J call TRBJ2-3; the D is unclear. Germline CDR1 reads MDHEN; CDR2 reads SYDVKM. V lost 4 bases to trimming and J lost 2 bases, with 4 bases between them. CDR3 length: 12 amino acids. The CDR3 DNA is TGTGCCAGCAGTTCGAACACAGATACGCAGTATTTT. Protein product: CASSSNTDTQYF.

This sequence joins TRBV6-6 and TRBJ2-2; tentatively, D is TRBD2 (7 bases). This CDR3 has 14 residues. Germline V gene sequence: CDR1 MNHNY, CDR2 SVGAGI (reference sequence). V lost 6 bases, J lost 1 base, and 9 bases lay in between. CDR3 sequence (DNA): TGTGCCAGCAGAGGGGGGGAGAACACCGGGGAGCTGTTTTTT. Translating it yields CASRGGENTGELFF.

This chain uses TRBV6-5 with TRBJ2-7, with a possible D match to TRBD1 (6 bases). There are 15 residues in the CDR3. The germline V and J ends were trimmed by 6 bases and 0 bases, with 15 bases remaining between them. CDR1 and CDR2 from the germline V gene are MNHEY and SVGAGI. The CDR3 region is CASRRPGTSSYEQYF. The CDR3 DNA is TGTGCCAGCAGACGTCCAGGGACAAGCTCCTACGAGCAGTACTTC.

V and J are TRBV2 and TRBJ2-1, with TRBD2 identical over 7 bases. The V and J ends lost 8 bases and 7 bases, in that order; junction bases with no gene match: 5. Germline V gene sequence: CDR1 SNHLY, CDR2 FYNNEI. The CDR3 is 12 residues long. The CDR3 sequence is CASGRAGNEQFF. The CDR3 DNA follows: TGTGCCAGCGGGAGGGCGGGGAATGAGCAGTTCTTC.

The CDR3 coding sequence is TGTGCCAGCAGCCCCCGACAGGGTCGGGAAAAACTGTTTTTT. Encoded protein: CASSPRQGREKLFF. The genes are TRBV14 and TRBJ1-4; 7 positions match TRBD1. The V and J ends lost 4 bases and 8 bases, in that order; junction bases with no gene match: 7. The CDR3 spans 14 residues. Germline CDR1 reads SGHDN; CDR2 reads FVKESK.

The rearrangement joins TRBV19 to TRBJ1-5; unclear D gene. The CDR3 has 14 residues. The germline V and J ends were trimmed by 5 bases and 0 bases, with 8 bases remaining between them. Germline-derived CDR1 and CDR2 are LNHDA and SQIVND (reference sequence). The CDR3 is CASSDWDSNQPQHF. CDR3 in DNA: TGTGCCAGTAGTGACTGGGATAGCAATCAGCCCCAGCATTTT.

V gene TRBV28 combines with J gene TRBJ2-3, with unresolved D. The CDR3 extends over 13 amino acids. Germline lookup yields CDR1 MDHEN and CDR2 SYDVKM. Trimming took 4 bases from V and 1 from J, leaving 6 bases between them. The CDR3, as DNA: TGTGCCAGCAGTTCGCATCGCACAGATACGCAGTATTTT. It codes for CASSSHRTDTQYF.

The chain employs TRBV11-2 and TRBJ2-7; 10 nucleotides match TRBD2. The length of the CDR3 is 15 residues. In germline, CDR1 is SGHAT, CDR2 FQNNGV. V lost 1 base and J lost 2; bases outside the gene matches: 2. CDR3 region: CASSLALAGPYEQYF. For the CDR3, the DNA is TGTGCCAGCAGCTTAGCACTAGCGGGACCCTACGAGCAGTACTTC.

The CDR3 region has the DNA TGCGCCAGCAGCTCCTCCCGGTCCGGGACCTCCTACAATGAGCAGTTCTTC. Its translation is CASSSSRSGTSYNEQFF. The chain recombines TRBV5-1 with TRBJ2-1, with D tentatively TRBD1 or TRBD2 (5 bases each). The CDR3 runs to 17 residues. The V gene lost 3 bases and the J gene lost 0 bases, with 16 bases spanning the gap. Germline CDR1 SGHRS, CDR2 YFSETQ.

V usage is TRBV4-3 and J usage is TRBJ2-7; 8 bases agree with TRBD2. This CDR3 has 15 residues. Germline V gives CDR1 LGHNA, CDR2 YSLEER. Trimming removed 4 bases from V and 2 bases from J; junction bases left unmatched: 7. The CDR3 DNA follows: TGCGCCAGCAGCCGAGGGGTAGCGGGGCCCTACGAGCAGTACTTC. It codes for CASSRGVAGPYEQYF.

The chain joins TRBV28 to TRBJ2-3; TRBD2 agrees at 12 bases. The germline gives CDR1 MDHEN, CDR2 SYDVKM. CDR3 size: 17 residues. After removal of 5 bases from V and 5 bases from J, the junction contained 11 bases not matched to a gene. The CDR3 spells CASSLPRLAGAKDTQYF. The CDR3 coding sequence is TGTGCCAGCAGTCTCCCGCGACTAGCGGGAGCTAAAGATACGCAGTATTTT.

This clone was counted a single time. J is TRBJ1-1 and V is TRBV19; possible D gene TRBD1, 6 bases. From germline, CDR1 is LNHDA and CDR2 SQIVND (reference sequence). V was shortened by 4 bases and J by 1 base, with 10 bases between the two germline ends. CDR3 length: 14 amino acids. Here the CDR3 reads CASSRGGGNTEAFF. The CDR3 nucleotides are TGTGCCAGTAGTAGAGGGGGTGGGAACACTGAAGCTTTCTTT.

The chain couples TRBV5-6 to TRBJ1-5; tentative D call: TRBD1 (6 bases). The CDR3 has 14 residues. From germline, CDR1 is SGHDT and CDR2 YYEEEE. V shed 1 base and J shed 4 bases, with 9 bases lying between them. The CDR3 DNA follows: TGTGCCAGCAGCTTGTGGGGGCAGAATCAGCCCCAGCATTTT. Translated: CASSLWGQNQPQHF.

This clone was observed a few times. The rearrangement uses TRBV19 and TRBJ1-2, with D perhaps matching TRBD1 (5 bases). The CDR3 runs to 14 residues. V lost 1 base and J lost 8, with 14 bases in between. Germline CDR1 reads LNHDA; CDR2 reads SQIVND (reference sequence). CDR3 sequence (DNA): TGTGCCAGTAGTATAGCAGGGAAGAATACGGGCTACACCTTC. Its protein product is CASSIAGKNTGYTF.

The chain is built from TRBV18 and TRBJ1-4, with 7 bases aligning to TRBD1. There are 16 residues in the CDR3. Germline assignment: CDR1 KGHSH and CDR2 LQKENI. V shed 5 bases, J shed 3 bases, and the junction held 9 bases outside the gene matches. CDR3 loop: CASSTDREGANEKLFF. The CDR3 bases are TGTGCCAGCTCAACCGACAGGGAAGGGGCTAATGAAAAACTGTTTTTT. Using reference TRBV18 and TRBJ1-4 for the parts outside the CDR3, the full variable domain is NAGVMQNPRHLVRRRGQEARLRCSPMKGHSHVYWYRQLPEEGLKFMVYLQKENIIDESGMPKERFSAEFPKEGPSILRIQQVVRGDSAAYFCASSTDREGANEKLFFGSGTQLSVL.

CDR3 nucleotides: TGTGCCAGCAGTTACGGTCAGCTCCAAAATGAGCAGTTCTTC. It specifies CASSYGQLQNEQFF. The chain uses TRBV6-5 and TRBJ2-1; D is unclear. The CDR3 has 14 amino acids. The ends were cut back, 2 bases at V and 7 bases at J, with 12 bases in the middle. The germline CDR1 and CDR2 sequences are MNHEY and SVGAGI.

This chain joins TRBV6-4 and TRBJ2-2; D is unresolved. This CDR3 spans 15 amino acids. The V end was cut by 3 bases, the J end by 6 bases, with 14 bases between. Germline CDR1 and CDR2: MRHNA and SNTAGT. CDR3 sequence reads: CASSDGRGEAGELFF. The CDR3 coding sequence is TGTGCCAGCAGTGATGGCAGAGGAGAGGCCGGGGAGCTGTTTTTT.

This clone was detected only a few times. Other DNA sequences from this sample encode an identical CDR3 as well. The chain couples TRBV5-1 to TRBJ1-4, with TRBD1 as a possible D gene (6 bases). The CDR3 loop spans 15 amino acids. Germline V gives CDR1 SGHRS, CDR2 YFSETQ. V was clipped by 1 base and J by 3 bases, with 10 bases between them. CDR3 residues: CASSLLRGPNEKLFF. CDR3 DNA sequence: TGCGCCAGCAGCTTGCTTCGGGGGCCTAATGAAAAACTGTTTTTT.

The chain employs TRBV5-4 and TRBJ2-2; D gene ambiguous. The CDR3 has 15 amino acids. The germline CDR1 and CDR2 sequences are SGHNT and YYREEE (reference sequence). The V gene lost 3 bases and the J gene lost 1 base, with 10 bases spanning the gap. The CDR3 loop is CASSSPGLNTGELFF. The DNA for the CDR3 is TGTGCCAGCAGCTCCCCCGGCCTGAACACCGGGGAGCTGTTTTTT.

The chain is built from TRBV5-4 and TRBJ1-5; possible D gene TRBD1, 5 bases. The CDR3 consists of 14 residues. Looked up from germline, CDR1 is SGHNT and CDR2 is YYREEE (reference sequence). Trimming left V 3 bases short and J 2 bases short, with 9 bases between. The CDR3 loop is CASSSGGRNQPQHF. CDR3 coding DNA: TGTGCCAGCAGCTCTGGGGGACGCAATCAGCCCCAGCATTTT.

This clone showed up just once. The chain employs TRBV5-1 and TRBJ2-4; TRBD2 is a possible D gene (6 bases). In germline, CDR1 is SGHRS, CDR2 YFSETQ. The CDR3 sequence is 18 residues long. Trimming cost V 3 bases and J 0 bases, with 19 bases left between them. The CDR3 loop reads CASSSGLEPQLAKNIQYF. In DNA form, the CDR3 reads TGCGCCAGCAGCTCGGGACTCGAACCCCAACTAGCCAAAAACATTCAGTACTTC.

The chain recombines TRBV7-9 with TRBJ1-4; D is unclear. This CDR3 is 11 amino acids long. The V gene's germline CDR1 is SEHNR and CDR2 FQNEAQ (reference sequence). The V and J ends lost 3 bases and 7 bases respectively, with 3 bases between them. CDR3 residues: CASSLSEKLFF. For the CDR3, the DNA is TGTGCCAGCAGCTTGAGTGAAAAACTGTTTTTT.

This chain uses TRBV19 with TRBJ1-5; TRBD1 aligns across 9 bases. J was trimmed by 0 bases and V by 4 bases; bases with no gene match: 1. Germline V gene lookup returns CDR1 LNHDA and CDR2 SQIVND (reference sequence). This CDR3 contains 15 residues. The CDR3 reads CASSRTGDSNQPQHF. CDR3 nucleotides: TGTGCCAGTAGTAGGACAGGGGATAGCAATCAGCCCCAGCATTTT.

The chain joins TRBV30 to TRBJ2-6; 8 bases agree with TRBD2. This CDR3 region has 15 residues. V trimming: 3 bases; J trimming: 0 bases; junction bases outside the gene matches: 1. Germline V gene sequence: CDR1 GTSNPN, CDR2 SVGIG (reference sequence). The CDR3 reads CAWSREGSGANVLTF. The CDR3 nucleotides read TGTGCCTGGAGCCGGGAGGGCTCTGGGGCCAACGTCCTGACTTTC.

The V gene is TRBV28, the J gene TRBJ2-7; 11 bases fit TRBD2. Germline values: CDR1 MDHEN, CDR2 SYDVKM. The CDR3 runs to 14 residues. V shed 6 bases, J shed 3 bases, and the junction held 4 bases outside the gene matches. The CDR3 DNA follows: TGTGCCAGCAGGGAACTAGCGGGAGACTACGAGCAGTACTTC. It yields the protein CASRELAGDYEQYF.

V is TRBV30 and J is TRBJ1-2, with D unclear. The CDR3 spans 13 residues. Trimming took 0 bases from V and 8 from J, leaving 13 bases between them. Germline loops: CDR1 GTSNPN, CDR2 SVGIG (reference sequence). The CDR3 coding sequence is TGTGCCTGGAGTGTAATGACGGGAGGCGGCTACACCTTC. Encoded protein: CAWSVMTGGGYTF.